This T cell receptor beta chain was recovered during a study of PD-L1 blockade in urothelial cancer. For the study at large: T cell content in blood samples showed a median of around 150,000.

The germline V and J ends were trimmed by 0 bases and 5 bases, with 3 bases remaining between them. The CDR3 sequence is 12 residues long. Germline CDR1 is LNHNV and CDR2 is YYDKDF (reference sequence). Time point defined: peripheral blood 6 weeks after treatment start. Libraries were prepared by immunoSEQ multiplex PCR; TCRdb keeps only in-frame clonotypes and omits some of them. The table has 45,000 to 55,000 clones, about 85% seen once. The chain is built from TRBV15 and TRBJ2-3; D not resolved. The source was PBMCs, collected around atezolizumab (anti-PD-L1) treatment. This sequence was found in a man aged 45-65 years with urothelial cancer. Written as DNA, the CDR3 is TGTGCCACCAGCAGAGATCGAGATACGCAGTATTTT. Amino acid sequence: CATSRDRDTQYF.